The clone carrying this T cell receptor beta chain came up a few times. Antigen specificity is unknown. Data came from immunoSEQ multiplex PCR; TCRdb stores just in-frame clones and leaves some out. Of 55,000 to 60,000 clones in the sample, roughly 77% are singletons; the top ten hold about 0.74%. At cycle 4 day 1, cycle 7 day 1, and baseline, blood was sampled. The sample belongs to a study of OX40 agonist ivuxolimab in advanced cancers. Study-level information: The study gave patients intravenous ivuxolimab at 0.01 to 10 mg/kg every 2 weeks. Patients with prior anti-PD-1, anti-PD-L1 or anti-CTLA-4 therapy were eligible; roughly 40% had some. Findings and limits, study-wide: Antigen specificity remained undetermined for the expanded peripheral T cells.

The CDR3 length is 12 residues. Deletions cut 5 bases from V and 6 bases from J, with 11 bases between. Germline lookup yields CDR1 SGHAT and CDR2 FQNNGV. This receptor was taken from an adult with an advanced solid tumor such as melanoma, head and neck, liver or kidney cancer. Sequences were derived from CD4+ or CD8+ T cells sorted from blood, sampled in a trial of the OX40 agonist ivuxolimab. V gene TRBV11-2 combines with J gene TRBJ2-7, with TRBD2 as a possible D gene (6 bases). CDR3 in amino acids: CASSPSGGEQYF. CDR3 nucleotides: TGTGCCAGCAGCCCATCCGGGGGCGAGCAGTACTTC.